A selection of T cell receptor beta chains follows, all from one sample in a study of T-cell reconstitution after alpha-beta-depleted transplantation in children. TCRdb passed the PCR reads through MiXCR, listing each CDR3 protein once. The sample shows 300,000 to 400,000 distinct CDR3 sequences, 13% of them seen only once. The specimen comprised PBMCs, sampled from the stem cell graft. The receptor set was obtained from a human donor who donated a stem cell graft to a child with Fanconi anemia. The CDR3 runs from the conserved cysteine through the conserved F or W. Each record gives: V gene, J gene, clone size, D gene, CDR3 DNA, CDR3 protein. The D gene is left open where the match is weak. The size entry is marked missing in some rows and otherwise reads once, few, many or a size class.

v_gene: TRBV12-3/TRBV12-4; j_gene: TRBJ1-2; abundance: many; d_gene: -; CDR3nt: TGTGCCAGCAGTTTTAGGACCTCAAGGCTGGGCTATGGCTACACCTTC; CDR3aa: CASSFRTSRLGYGYTF
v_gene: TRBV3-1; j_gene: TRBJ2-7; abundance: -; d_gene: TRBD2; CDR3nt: TGTGCCAGCAGCCAAGATCAGACTAGCGCGTACGAGCAGTACTTC; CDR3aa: CASSQDQTSAYEQYF
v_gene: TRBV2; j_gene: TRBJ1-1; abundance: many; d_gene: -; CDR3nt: TGTGCCAGCAGTCCATTAACCTCGAACACTGAAGCTTTCTTT; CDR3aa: CASSPLTSNTEAFF
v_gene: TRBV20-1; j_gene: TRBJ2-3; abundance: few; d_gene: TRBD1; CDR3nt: TGCAGTGCTCCCGGGACAGGGAGTTTTGCAGATACGCAGTATTTT; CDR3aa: CSAPGTGSFADTQYF
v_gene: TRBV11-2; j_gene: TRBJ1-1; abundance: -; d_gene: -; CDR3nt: TGTGCCAGCAGCTTACTTGGGGCTGGAAACACTGAAGCTTTCTTT; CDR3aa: CASSLLGAGNTEAFF
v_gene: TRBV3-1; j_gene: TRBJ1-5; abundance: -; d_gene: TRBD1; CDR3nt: TGTGCCAGCAGTTCCGGACAGGCAGAACAGCCCCAGCATTTT; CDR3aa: CASSSGQAEQPQHF
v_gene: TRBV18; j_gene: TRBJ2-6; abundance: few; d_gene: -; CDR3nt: TGTGCCAGCTCTACAAAGGAGGCCAACGTCCTGACTTTC; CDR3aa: CASSTKEANVLTF
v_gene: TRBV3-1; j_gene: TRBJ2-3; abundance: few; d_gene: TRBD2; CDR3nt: TGTGCCTCCTCCAACGCGGGGGGCGGGGCAGATACGCAGTATTTT; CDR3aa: CASSNAGGGADTQYF
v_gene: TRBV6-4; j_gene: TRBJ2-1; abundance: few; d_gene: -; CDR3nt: TGTGCCAGCTCCCGGAGTGGGCTCCGGGACAATGAGCAGTTCTTC; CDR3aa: CASSRSGLRDNEQFF
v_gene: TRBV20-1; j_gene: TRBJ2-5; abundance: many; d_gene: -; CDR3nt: TGCAGTGCTCCCAGGGGGGCGGTGGAGACCCAGTACTTC; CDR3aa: CSAPRGAVETQYF
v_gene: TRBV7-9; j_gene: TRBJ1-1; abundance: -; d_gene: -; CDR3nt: TGTGCCAGCTCGGAGAGAGACACTGAAGCTTTCTTT; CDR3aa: CASSERDTEAFF
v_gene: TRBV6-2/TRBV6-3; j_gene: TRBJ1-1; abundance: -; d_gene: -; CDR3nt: TGTGCCAGCAGTCTTCACTCTTCGATCCGGGCGGCTTTCTTT; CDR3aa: CASSLHSSIRAAFF
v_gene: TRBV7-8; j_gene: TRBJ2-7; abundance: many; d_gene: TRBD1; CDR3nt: TGTGCCAGCAGCCCCCTGTTGACAGGGAGCTCCTACGAGCAGTACTTC; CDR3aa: CASSPLLTGSSYEQYF
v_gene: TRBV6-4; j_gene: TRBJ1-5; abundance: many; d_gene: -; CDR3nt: TGTGCCAGCCATCCCTCTGACAGGATTAGCAATCAGCCCCAGCATTTT; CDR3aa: CASHPSDRISNQPQHF
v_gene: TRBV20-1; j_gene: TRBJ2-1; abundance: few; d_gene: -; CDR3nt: TGCAGTGCGTCCCGGGACTCTCCAACTTCCAATGAGCAGTTCTTC; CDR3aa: CSASRDSPTSNEQFF
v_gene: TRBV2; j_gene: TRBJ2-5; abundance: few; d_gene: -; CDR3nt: TGTGCCGGCGCACAGGGCTTGGAAGAGACCCAGTACTTC; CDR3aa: CAGAQGLEETQYF
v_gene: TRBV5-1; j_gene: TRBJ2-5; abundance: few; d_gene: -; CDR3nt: TGCGCCAGCAGCTTATTCTCCGGGATTACCTTTATGGAGACCCAGTACTTC; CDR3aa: CASSLFSGITFMETQYF
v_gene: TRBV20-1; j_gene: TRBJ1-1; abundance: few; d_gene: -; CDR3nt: TGCAGTGCTAGAGATCAGAGCACTGAAGCTTTCTTT; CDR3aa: CSARDQSTEAFF
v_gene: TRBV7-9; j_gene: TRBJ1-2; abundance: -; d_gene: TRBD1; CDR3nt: TGTGCCAGCAGCCCCGGACAGGGGGTAGGTGGCTACACCTTC; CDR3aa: CASSPGQGVGGYTF
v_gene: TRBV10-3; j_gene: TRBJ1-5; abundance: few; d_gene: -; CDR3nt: TGTGCCATCAGTGAGTCGTCCAGCAATCAGCCCCAGCATTTT; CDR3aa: CAISESSSNQPQHF
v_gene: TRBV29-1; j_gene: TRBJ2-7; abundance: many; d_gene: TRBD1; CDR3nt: TGCAGCGGGGGGACAGGGTGGGACGAGCAGTACTTC; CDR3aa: CSGGTGWDEQYF
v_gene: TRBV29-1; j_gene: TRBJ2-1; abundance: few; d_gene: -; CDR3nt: TGCAGCGTTGGCATGTACAATGAGCAGTTCTTC; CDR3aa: CSVGMYNEQFF
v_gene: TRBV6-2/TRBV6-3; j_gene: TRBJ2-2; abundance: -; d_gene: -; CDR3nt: TGTGCCATCAGTTACTTTAGGAAAGGGGAGCTGTTTTTT; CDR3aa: CAISYFRKGELFF
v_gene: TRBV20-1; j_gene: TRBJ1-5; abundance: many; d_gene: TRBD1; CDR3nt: TGCAGTGCTAGGCCGGGACAGGGTACCAATCAGCCCCAGCATTTT; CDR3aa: CSARPGQGTNQPQHF